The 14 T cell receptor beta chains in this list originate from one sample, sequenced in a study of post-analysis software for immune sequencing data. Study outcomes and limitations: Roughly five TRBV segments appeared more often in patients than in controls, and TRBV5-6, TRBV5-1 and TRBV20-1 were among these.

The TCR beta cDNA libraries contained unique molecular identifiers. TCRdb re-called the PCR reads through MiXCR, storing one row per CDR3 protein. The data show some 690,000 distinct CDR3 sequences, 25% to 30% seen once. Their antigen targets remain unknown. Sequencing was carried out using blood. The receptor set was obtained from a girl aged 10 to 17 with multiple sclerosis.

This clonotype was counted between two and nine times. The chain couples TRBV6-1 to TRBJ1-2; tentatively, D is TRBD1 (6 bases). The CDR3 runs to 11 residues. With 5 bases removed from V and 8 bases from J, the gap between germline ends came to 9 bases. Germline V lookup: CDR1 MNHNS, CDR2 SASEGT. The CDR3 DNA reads TGTGCCAGCAGTACAGGGCCCGGCTACACCTTC. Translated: CASSTGPGYTF.

The CDR3: CASETGSRAGQYF. In nucleotides, the CDR3 is TGTGCCAGCGAGACAGGCTCCAGGGCAGGGCAGTACTTC. The chain recombines TRBV6-6 with TRBJ2-7, with D tentatively TRBD1 (6 bases). V was pared by 8 bases and J by 9 bases, with 20 bases between. Germline loops: CDR1 MNHNY, CDR2 SVGAGI (reference sequence). The CDR3 is 13 amino acids.

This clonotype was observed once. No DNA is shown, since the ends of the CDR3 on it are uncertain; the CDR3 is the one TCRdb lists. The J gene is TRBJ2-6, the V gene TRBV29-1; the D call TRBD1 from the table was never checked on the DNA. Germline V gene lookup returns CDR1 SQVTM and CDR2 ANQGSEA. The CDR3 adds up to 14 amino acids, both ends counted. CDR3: CSVGGGAGANVRTF.

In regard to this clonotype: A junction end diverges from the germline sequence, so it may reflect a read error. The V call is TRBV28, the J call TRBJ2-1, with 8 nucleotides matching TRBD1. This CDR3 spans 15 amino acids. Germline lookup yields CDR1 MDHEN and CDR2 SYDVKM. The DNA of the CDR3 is TGTGCCAGCTCTCTCAGGGGGCCCTCCGACAATGAGCAGTTCTTC. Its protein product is CASSLRGPSDNEQFF.

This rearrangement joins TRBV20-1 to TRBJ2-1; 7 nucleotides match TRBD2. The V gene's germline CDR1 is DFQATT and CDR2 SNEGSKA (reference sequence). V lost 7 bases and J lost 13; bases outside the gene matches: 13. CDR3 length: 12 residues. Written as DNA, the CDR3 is TGCAGTGTTTTACTAGCGAAGGAGACCCAGTTCTTC. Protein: CSVLLAKETQFF.

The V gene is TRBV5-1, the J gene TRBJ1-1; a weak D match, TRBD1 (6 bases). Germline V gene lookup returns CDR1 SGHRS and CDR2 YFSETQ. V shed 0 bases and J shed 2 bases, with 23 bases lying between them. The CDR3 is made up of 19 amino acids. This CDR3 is CASSLAVVGARGVNTEAFF. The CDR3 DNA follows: TGCGCCAGCAGCTTGGCAGTGGTGGGGGCCAGAGGGGTAAACACTGAAGCTTTCTTT. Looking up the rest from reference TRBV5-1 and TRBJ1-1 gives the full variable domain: KAGVTQTPRYLIKTRGQQVTLSCSPISGHRSVSWYQQTPGQGLQFLFEYFSETQRNKGNFPGRFSGRQFSNSRSEMNVSTLELGDSALYLCASSLAVVGARGVNTEAFFGQGTRLTVV.

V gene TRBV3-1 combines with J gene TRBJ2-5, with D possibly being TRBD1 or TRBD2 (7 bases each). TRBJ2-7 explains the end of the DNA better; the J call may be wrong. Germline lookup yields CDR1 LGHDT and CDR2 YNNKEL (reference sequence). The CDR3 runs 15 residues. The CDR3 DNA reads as TGTGCCAGCAACCAGGGAGCGGGACAGACCTACGAGCAGTACTTC. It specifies CASNQGAGQTYEQYF.

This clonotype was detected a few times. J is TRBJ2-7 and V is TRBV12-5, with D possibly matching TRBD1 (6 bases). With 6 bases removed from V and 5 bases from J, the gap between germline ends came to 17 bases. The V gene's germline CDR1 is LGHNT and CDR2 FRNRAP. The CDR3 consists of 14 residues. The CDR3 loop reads CASGKGTGKNEQYF. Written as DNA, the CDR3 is TGTGCTAGTGGCAAGGGAACAGGGAAGAACGAGCAGTACTTC.

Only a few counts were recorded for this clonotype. As DNA, the CDR3 is TGTGCCAGCAGCTTAGCGGGAGGCGGCACCGGGGAGCTGTTTTTT. This encodes CASSLAGGGTGELFF. This chain links TRBV7-2 with TRBJ2-2; possible D gene TRBD2, 6 bases. The CDR3 totals 15 residues. Deletions cut 0 bases from V and 4 bases from J, with 9 bases between. Germline CDR1 and CDR2: SGHTA and FQGNSA.

CDR3 bases: TGTGCCAGCAGCTGGAGACTAGCGGGAGGCCCGGAGGGACTAGGACAAGAGACCCAGTACTTC. This translates into CASSWRLAGGPEGLGQETQYF. V gene TRBV11-2 combines with J gene TRBJ2-5; 13 nucleotides match TRBD2. CDR1 and CDR2 from the germline V gene are SGHAT and FQNNGV. After removal of 4 bases from V and 2 bases from J, the junction contained 19 bases not matched to a gene. This CDR3 is built from 21 residues.

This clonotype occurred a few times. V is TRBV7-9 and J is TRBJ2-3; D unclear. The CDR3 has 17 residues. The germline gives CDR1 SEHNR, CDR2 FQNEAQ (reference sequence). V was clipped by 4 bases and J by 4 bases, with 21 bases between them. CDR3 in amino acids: CASSSTLRVSRPDTQYF. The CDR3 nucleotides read TGTGCCAGCAGCTCCACTCTTCGGGTGTCCAGGCCAGATACGCAGTATTTT.

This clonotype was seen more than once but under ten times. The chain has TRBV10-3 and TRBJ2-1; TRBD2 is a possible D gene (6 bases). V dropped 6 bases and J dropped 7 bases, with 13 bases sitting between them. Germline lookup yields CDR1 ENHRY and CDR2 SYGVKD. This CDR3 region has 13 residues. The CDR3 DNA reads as TGTGCCATCAGGGAGGGTGGGCAGAATGAGCAGTTCTTC. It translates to CAIREGGQNEQFF.

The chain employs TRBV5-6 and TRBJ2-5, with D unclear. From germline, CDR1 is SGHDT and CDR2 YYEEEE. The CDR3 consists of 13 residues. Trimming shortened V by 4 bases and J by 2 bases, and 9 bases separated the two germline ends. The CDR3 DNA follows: TGTGCCAGCAGCCGATACCCTCAAGAGACCCAGTACTTC. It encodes CASSRYPQETQYF.

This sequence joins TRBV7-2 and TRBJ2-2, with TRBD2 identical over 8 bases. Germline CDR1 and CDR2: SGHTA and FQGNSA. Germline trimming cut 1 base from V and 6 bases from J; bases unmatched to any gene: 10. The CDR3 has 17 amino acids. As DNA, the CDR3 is TGTGCCAGCAGCTTAGAGTCCCGGGAGGGATCCGCCGGGGAGCTGTTTTTT. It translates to CASSLESREGSAGELFF.